This T cell receptor beta chain derives from a study of blood T cell repertoires in COVID-19. Study-level information: Specimens from acute and convalescent COVID-19 originated in the United States, Italy and Spain.

After removal of 6 bases from V and 4 bases from J, the junction contained 4 bases not matched to a gene. CDR1 SGHAT and CDR2 FQNNGV come from the germline V gene. The CDR3 totals 13 residues. In the original processing: It was from reference gene primer amplification that nucleated cell counts were estimated. TCRdb's table, derived via immunoSEQ multiplex PCR, lists solely in-frame clones and lacks some. V, J and clone size are those of that table, while D and trimming were read from the DNA. The sample lists about 63,000 clones, 88% seen once, with 4.5% to 6% in the top ten. The sequence was obtained from a human donor in a cohort sampled during active COVID-19. The chain has TRBV11-2 and TRBJ2-3; 7 bases map to TRBD1. Material for sequencing was peripheral blood. CDR3 residues: CASSQTGADTQYF. DNA for the CDR3: TGTGCCAGCAGTCAAACAGGGGCAGATACGCAGTATTTT.